Sequencing of this T cell receptor beta chain was carried out in a study of T cells in Graves' hyperthyroidism and ophthalmopathy. Study outcomes and limitations: Among thyroid clonotypes expanded above 0.001, most also appeared in blood.

V shed 6 bases and J 0 bases; nucleotides not matched to a gene: 7. The germline gives CDR1 MNHNS, CDR2 SASEGT. CDR3 length: 18 residues. Comments on this clonotype: Antigen: not known.

There were TCR beta CDR3 regions amplified from RNA transcripts. TCR CDR3 regions were first amplified by RT-PCR with HTBI primers. TCRdb independently ran MiXCR on the multiplex PCR reads; one entry per CDR3 protein. The sample contains about 410,000 distinct CDR3 sequences, roughly 14% of which appear only once. The sequencing input was blood. The chain combines TRBV6-1 with TRBJ2-6, with 11 bases fitting TRBD1. The sequence derives from a man younger than 30 with Graves' ophthalmopathy. The CDR3 loop reads CASSFAGTGGSGANVLTF. CDR3 DNA sequence: TGTGCCAGCAGCTTCGCCGGGACAGGGGGCTCTGGGGCCAACGTCCTGACTTTC.